This TCR beta chain derives from a study of blood T cell repertoires in COVID-19. Overall study context: Both acute and convalescent COVID-19 samples were obtained from the United States, Italy and Spain. PBMCs, B-cell-depleted T cells, or T cells were the source of the cDNA or gDNA that made up the material.

Original handling: Amplification with reference gene primers provided the estimates of nucleated cell counts. Only in-frame clones appear in the TCRdb table, and some are missing; sequencing was by immunoSEQ multiplex PCR. V, J and clone size were drawn from that table, and D and trimming were deduced from the DNA. The table includes around 260,000 clones, about nine tenths detected once. V lost 1 base and J 1 base, leaving 16 bases between the germline ends. The CDR3 spans 17 residues. Germline-derived CDR1 and CDR2 are SEHNR and FQNEAQ (reference sequence). The TCR sequence derives from a woman in her twenties or thirties with active or convalescent COVID-19. The V gene is TRBV7-9, the J gene TRBJ2-5, with D maybe TRBD2 (5 bases). Sequenced: peripheral blood. In DNA, the CDR3 is TGTGCCAGCAGCTTAGTACGGCTAGCCCTCCCCCAAGAGACCCAGTACTTC. Translating gives CASSLVRLALPQETQYF. Complete variable domain (other parts from reference TRBV7-9 and TRBJ2-5): DTGVSQNPRHKITKRGQNVTFRCDPISEHNRLYWYRQTLGQGPEFLTYFQNEAQLEKSRLLSDRFSAERPKGSFSTLEIQRTEQGDSAMYLCASSLVRLALPQETQYFGPGTRLLVL.